These 15 T cell receptor beta chains were sequenced from one sample in a study of T cells in Graves' hyperthyroidism and ophthalmopathy (dated by TCRdb to the late 2010s). Library construction relied on multiplex PCR. This sample was sequenced with an Illumina HiSeq 2000. The TCR beta CDR3 regions were amplified from the RNA transcripts. A first-round RT-PCR of the TCR CDR3 used the HTBI primer set with the Qiagen OneStep RT-PCR kit. Using fastp trimming at Q25 and MiXCR clonotype assembly, TCRdb reanalyzed the public sequencing data and kept in-frame beta chains. Rows are combined by CDR3 protein, so each entry shows the most common genes and DNA. Across this sample there are almost 350,000 distinct CDR3 sequences, with 15% to 20% seen only once. The ten most abundant clones make up around a sixth of the sample. The sequenced sample was blood. The receptors were sampled from a woman aged 40 to 55 with Graves' ophthalmopathy.

The table lists this clonotype with many counts. The chain combines TRBV5-1 with TRBJ2-6, with 7 bases matching TRBD1. This CDR3 has 17 amino acids. Trimming cost V 4 bases and J 0 bases; bases outside gene matches: 7. Germline assignment: CDR1 SGHRS and CDR2 YFSETQ. CDR3 bases: TGCGCCAGCAGCCATCCGGGACAGCTCTCTGGGGCCAACGTCCTGACTTTC. Translating gives CASSHPGQLSGANVLTF.

This clonotype was found many times. The V and J genes are TRBV15 and TRBJ2-7, with D perhaps matching TRBD1 (6 bases). V lost 1 base and J 3 bases, leaving 10 bases between the germline ends. There are 14 residues in the CDR3. Germline V gene sequence: CDR1 LNHNV, CDR2 YYDKDF (reference sequence). DNA of the CDR3: TGTGCCACCAGCAGAGTAACAGGGAACTACGAGCAGTACTTC. Its translation: CATSRVTGNYEQYF.

V gene TRBV6-2 or TRBV6-3 combines with J gene TRBJ1-3; D unresolved. The CDR3 is made up of 14 amino acids. V was pared by 6 bases and J by 0 bases, with 9 bases between. Germline V lookup: CDR1 MNHEY, CDR2 SVGEGT. This CDR3 reads CASSNGFSGNTIYF. In DNA form, the CDR3 reads TGTGCCAGCAGCAACGGGTTCTCTGGAAACACCATATATTTT.

This clonotype has at least ten counts. The chain is built from TRBV20-1 and TRBJ2-5, with D possibly called TRBD1 or TRBD2 (5 bases each). Trimming pared 5 bases from V and 3 bases from J, leaving 22 bases between. The CDR3 totals 16 residues. The germline gives CDR1 DFQATT, CDR2 SNEGSKA (reference sequence). The CDR3 reads CSAGTLEAKPEETQYF. CDR3 nucleotide sequence: TGCAGTGCTGGGACGCTTGAGGCTAAACCCGAAGAGACCCAGTACTTC.

This clonotype was observed a handful of times. This chain uses TRBV12-3 or TRBV12-4 with TRBJ2-7; 13 bases align to TRBD2. This CDR3 region has 17 residues. The V and J ends lost 6 bases and 4 bases, in that order; junction bases with no gene match: 12. The CDR3 nucleotides read TGTGCCAGCAGCATCGGGTCCGGGACTAGCGGGGTATACGAGCAGTACTTC. Its protein product is CASSIGSGTSGVYEQYF.

This clonotype was found a few times. The V call is TRBV11-2, the J call TRBJ1-5, with 7 positions matching TRBD1. V shed 5 bases and J 9 bases; nucleotides not matched to a gene: 13. The length of the CDR3 is 15 residues. Germline V gene sequence: CDR1 SGHAT, CDR2 FQNNGV. Written as DNA, the CDR3 is TGTGCCAGCAGCCCCGACGACAGGGACTTTGGGCCCCAGCATTTT. It encodes CASSPDDRDFGPQHF.

This chain connects TRBV19 to TRBJ1-5; D is undetermined. Trimming took off 4 bases at V and 6 bases at J, with 19 bases between the two ends. Germline loops: CDR1 LNHDA, CDR2 SQIVND (reference sequence). The CDR3 is 16 residues long. In nucleotides, the CDR3 is TGTGCCAGTAGTACCCCTACACGGGAACGGGGTCAGCCCCAGCATTTT. Its translation is CASSTPTRERGQPQHF.

In this sample, this clonotype turned up many times. This chain connects TRBV4-3 to TRBJ2-3; D gene uncertain. Trimming removed 0 bases at V and 4 bases at J, with 11 bases between. CDR1 is LGHNA and CDR2 is YSLEER in the germline V gene. This CDR3 contains 15 residues. CDR3 sequence: CASSQDNVGADTQYF. CDR3 in DNA: TGCGCCAGCAGCCAAGATAACGTCGGAGCAGATACGCAGTATTTT.

With regard to this clonotype: A read error is possible here, since a much larger clone lies one base away. The chain has TRBV28 and TRBJ2-1, with D possibly called TRBD1 or TRBD2 (6 bases each). The DNA matches TRBJ2-7 better at its end, which makes the J call doubtful. The CDR3 runs to 16 residues. Germline V gene sequence: CDR1 MDHEN, CDR2 SYDVKM. The CDR3 region is CAISDRTGGNYYEQYF. The CDR3 DNA reads as TGTGCCATCAGTGACAGGACCGGAGGGAATTACTATGAGCAGTACTTC.

This clonotype was detected a few times. The chain couples TRBV5-1 to TRBJ1-2; D is possibly TRBD1 (5 bases). Germline CDR1 is SGHRS and CDR2 is YFSETQ. CDR3 length: 14 amino acids. Trimming shortened V by 7 bases and J by 4 bases, and 17 bases separated the two germline ends. The CDR3 here is CASGMRQGAYGYTF. The CDR3 DNA reads as TGCGCCAGCGGGATGCGGCAGGGTGCCTATGGCTACACCTTC.

This clonotype was recorded many times. The rearrangement uses TRBV4-2 and TRBJ1-2; D remains unclear. The CDR3 sequence is 14 residues long. Trimming took off 0 bases at V and 3 bases at J, with 8 bases between the two ends. Germline CDR1 reads LGHNA; CDR2 reads YNFKEQ. CDR3 in amino acids: CASSQDGNDYGYTF. The CDR3 coding sequence is TGTGCCAGCAGCCAAGACGGGAACGACTATGGCTACACCTTC.

This clonotype was counted ten times or more. The V call is TRBV7-9, the J call TRBJ1-1; D may be TRBD1 (6 bases). Trimming cost V 0 bases and J 8 bases, with 13 bases left between them. CDR1 is SEHNR and CDR2 is FQNEAQ in the germline V gene (reference sequence). The CDR3 length is 14 residues. CDR3 in DNA: TGTGCCAGCAGCTTAGCTCGGGCCGGGACAGAAGCTTTCTTT. Protein product: CASSLARAGTEAFF.

Worth noting for this clonotype: Being one base from a much bigger clone, this may be a read error. The chain has TRBV7-7 and TRBJ2-7; D might be TRBD2 (5 bases). The CDR3 length is 12 residues. The germline V gene encodes CDR1 SSHAT and CDR2 FNYEAQ (reference sequence). This chain's CDR3 is CASDTEIYEQYF. The CDR3 DNA reads TGTGCTAGCGACACGGAAATCTACGAGCAGTACTTC.

V gene TRBV19 combines with J gene TRBJ1-5, with D possibly TRBD1 on 5 matching bases. This CDR3 is built from 15 residues. V shed 2 bases and J shed 1 base, with 9 bases lying between them. Germline V gene lookup returns CDR1 LNHDA and CDR2 SQIVND (reference sequence). The CDR3 here is CASSIQGDSNQPQHF. The CDR3 nucleotides read TGTGCCAGTAGTATACAGGGCGACAGCAATCAGCCCCAGCATTTT.

This clonotype has a handful of counts. The rearrangement uses TRBV28 and TRBJ2-5, with 11 bases aligning to TRBD1. Germline loops: CDR1 MDHEN, CDR2 SYDVKM. Unmatched junction bases numbered 6, after V lost 4 bases and J lost 2 bases. This CDR3 is built from 16 residues. CDR3 sequence reads: CASSYSGTGGQETQYF. The CDR3 nucleotides are TGTGCCAGCAGTTATTCCGGGACAGGGGGACAAGAGACCCAGTACTTC.